This T cell receptor (beta chain) stems from a study of shared clonotypes between healthy human individuals. Study as a whole: CD4 naive and CD4 memory each took three plates per donor, while CD8 naive took two and CD8 memory one.

This clone was recorded once. The CDR3 contains 13 residues. The germline gives CDR1 MDHEN, CDR2 SYDVKM. Between the trimmed V and J ends, which lost 6 bases and 4 bases, there was a span of 11 bases. Method: immunoSEQ multiplex PCR; TCRdb's copy keeps in-frame clones and lacks some. This sample has 2 million to 3 million clones, with 93% found just once. Division of CD4+ cells produced a CD45RA+ naive subset and a CD45RA-negative memory subset. The sequence was obtained from a man aged 18 to 29 in good health. Some clones in this sample may be carry-over from other donors' samples. The rearrangement joins TRBV28 to TRBJ2-3, with unresolved D. Specimen: naive CD4+ T cells from PBMCs. The subset denotes: CD45RA+ positively selected. In DNA, the CDR3 is TGTGCCAGCAGCGCAAGGTTATCAGATACGCAGTATTTT. This translates into CASSARLSDTQYF.